This T cell receptor (beta chain) comes out of a study of vaccination and CD4 T cells after COVID-19. The time point: late sampling 161 to 241 days after vaccination in a few convalescent patients. Each CDR3 protein gets one entry after TCRdb re-called the PCR reads with MiXCR. The table includes some 26,000 distinct CDR3 sequences, under 60% detected once. Germline loops: CDR1 DFQATT, CDR2 SNEGSKA (reference sequence). The CDR3 covers 14 residues. V lost 1 base and J 5 bases, leaving 13 bases between the germline ends. Material: CD4+ T cells from blood, obtained about 7 months after SARS-CoV-2 vaccination. This chain connects TRBV20-1 to TRBJ2-3; D possibly corresponds to TRBD2 (5 bases). This sequence was found in a human donor who had recovered from COVID-19. CDR3 nucleotide sequence: TGCAGTGCTAGAGGATTAGCGTTAATAGATACGCAGTATTTT. It encodes CSARGLALIDTQYF.